The 6 T cell receptor beta chains below were found in one sample sequenced in a study of T cells in Graves' hyperthyroidism and ophthalmopathy. The CDR3 regions of TCR beta were amplified from RNA transcripts. Primed by the HTBI set, a first-round RT-PCR was run on the TCR CDR3. TCRdb re-called the multiplex PCR reads through MiXCR, storing one row per CDR3 protein. The sample gives 300,000 to 450,000 distinct CDR3 sequences, about 14% of which show up once; about 20% is in the top ten. Sequenced input: blood. The source of these receptors is a woman between 25 and 40 years old with Graves' ophthalmopathy.

This chain connects TRBV9 to TRBJ2-2, with TRBD1 matching 7 bases. Germline V gene sequence: CDR1 SGDLS, CDR2 YYNGEE. Unmatched junction bases numbered 5, after V lost 5 bases and J lost 7 bases. This CDR3 is built from 13 residues. CDR3 coding DNA: TGTGCCAGCAGGAGGGGGCAGAACGGGGAGCTGTTTTTT. This sequence encodes CASRRGQNGELFF.

This clonotype was observed many times. The CDR3 loop reads CASNDRANTGELFF. CDR3 nucleotide sequence: TGTGCCAGCAACGATCGGGCGAACACCGGGGAGCTGTTTTTT. The V call is TRBV28, the J call TRBJ2-2; D is undetermined. CDR1 is MDHEN and CDR2 is SYDVKM in the germline V gene. The germline V and J ends were trimmed by 7 bases and 0 bases, with 9 bases remaining between them. The CDR3 contains 14 residues.

V gene TRBV10-2 combines with J gene TRBJ2-5; 11 bases match TRBD1. The CDR3 consists of 16 residues. CDR1 is WSHSY and CDR2 is SAAADI in the germline V gene. V lost 6 bases, J lost 5 bases, and 11 bases stayed unmatched. For the CDR3, the DNA is TGCGCCAGCAGGCGGACAGGGGGCGCGGGGCGGGAGACCCAGTACTTC. Translated, it gives CASRRTGGAGRETQYF.

The chain is built from TRBV5-4 and TRBJ1-1; D remains unclear. This CDR3 is built from 13 residues. Germline V gives CDR1 SGHNT, CDR2 YYREEE (reference sequence). The ends were cut back, 7 bases at V and 1 base at J, with 11 bases in the middle. CDR3 loop: CASHGRRNTEAFF. The DNA for the CDR3 is TGTGCCAGCCATGGACGGAGGAACACTGAAGCTTTCTTT.

This clonotype turned up a few times. J is TRBJ2-1 and V is TRBV11-2; TRBD2 matches 9 bases. The trim removed 1 base at V and 7 bases at J, leaving 5 bases unmatched. This CDR3 is built from 15 residues. Per germline, CDR1 SGHAT and CDR2 FQNNGV. CDR3: CASSLVVAGGNEQFF. CDR3 coding DNA: TGTGCCAGCAGCTTAGTTGTGGCGGGGGGGAATGAGCAGTTCTTC.

Only a few counts were recorded for this clonotype. V is TRBV6-1 and J is TRBJ2-2; 8 nucleotides line up with TRBD2. Trimming cost V 5 bases and J 1 base; bases outside gene matches: 6. The CDR3 loop spans 16 amino acids. Germline V lookup: CDR1 MNHNS, CDR2 SASEGT. CDR3 sequence: CASSPAGGQNTGELFF. For the CDR3, the DNA is TGTGCCAGCAGTCCCGCGGGGGGTCAGAACACCGGGGAGCTGTTTTTT.